This T cell receptor beta chain was identified during a study of shared clonotypes between healthy human individuals. As for the study in general: Serving as donors were two women and a few men, whose ages spanned 18 to 49.

Naive CD8 isolation took CD45RO-negative cells positively selected for CCR7 and excluded terminally differentiated effector memory CD45RA+ cells. Authors' processing steps: Junction-only immunoSEQ sequences carried no quality scores, so filtering differed. Data came from immunoSEQ multiplex PCR; TCRdb stores just in-frame clones and leaves some out. V, J and clone size are those of that table, while D and trimming were read from the DNA. Of around 1,900,000 clones listed, just under 95% were seen once; the top ten hold more than 1.5%. CDR3 size: 16 residues. Germline V CDR1 and CDR2: SGHRS, YFSETQ. J is TRBJ2-5 and V is TRBV5-1; 8 bases are shared with TRBD1. The closer fit of TRBJ2-7 to the DNA end suggests the J call may be wrong. This receptor was obtained from a man aged 18 to 30 in good health. Some clones in this sample may be carry-over from other donors' samples. Sequenced sample: naive CD8+ T cells from PBMCs. CDR3 protein: CASSLGTGSYSYEQYF. CDR3 coding DNA: TGCGCCAGCAGCTTGGGGACAGGGAGCTACTCCTACGAGCAGTACTTC.